These 8 T cell receptor beta chains were sequenced from one sample in a study of blood T cell repertoires in COVID-19. Profiling relied on immunoSEQ multiplex PCR, and the TCRdb table lists in-frame clones only, not all of them. The table lists some 400,000 clones, about 89% of them singletons, with roughly 1.4% in the top ten. The specimen sequenced was PBMCs or T cells enriched from blood (not recorded which). The origin of the receptors is a man younger than 40 who had recovered from COVID-19.

The chain couples TRBV5-1 to TRBJ1-6; TRBD1 agrees at 9 bases. Germline V gene lookup returns CDR1 SGHRS and CDR2 YFSETQ. V lost 4 bases, J lost 14 bases, and 7 bases stayed unmatched. This CDR3 region has 13 residues. As DNA, the CDR3 is TGCGCCAGCAGCCCCGGACAGGGGCAGGCCCTCCACTTT. It yields the protein CASSPGQGQALHF.

In nucleotides, the CDR3 is TGTGCCAGCTCACCACCCGTAGCTGCTGGGTTGACTGAAGCTTTCTTT. It specifies CASSPPVAAGLTEAFF. The chain employs TRBV18 and TRBJ1-1; unclear D gene. Germline-derived CDR1 and CDR2 are KGHSH and LQKENI. The CDR3 runs to 16 residues. The ends were cut back, 0 bases at V and 5 bases at J, with 16 bases in the middle.

V is TRBV7-9 and J is TRBJ1-5; D is unresolved. The CDR3 spans 17 residues. CDR1 and CDR2 (germline): SEHNR, FQNEAQ (reference sequence). Trimming shortened V by 1 base and J by 7 bases, and 20 bases separated the two germline ends. The CDR3 bases are TGTGCCAGCAGCTTAGAAAGTTGGTACGCCGAGGAGCAGCCCCAGCATTTT. It yields the protein CASSLESWYAEEQPQHF.

This clone was seen once. The V gene is TRBV19, the J gene TRBJ2-5; 9 nucleotides agree with TRBD2. There are 16 residues in the CDR3. Trimming removed 3 bases from V and 4 bases from J; junction bases left unmatched: 9. Germline assignment: CDR1 LNHDA and CDR2 SQIVND (reference sequence). The CDR3 sequence is CASSIGAGGSLETQYF. The CDR3 nucleotides are TGTGCCAGTAGTATTGGAGCGGGGGGCTCGTTAGAGACCCAGTACTTC.

J is TRBJ1-2 and V is TRBV21-1; the table's D call of TRBD1 was not tested on the DNA. TRBV21-1 is a documented pseudogene. CDR3 length: 14 residues. The CDR3 region is CASNGTGQYYGYTF. The CDR3 DNA reads as TGTGCCAGCAACGGGACAGGGCAATACTATGGCTACACCTTC.

V and J are TRBV7-9 and TRBJ2-3, with 8 nucleotides matching TRBD2. The CDR3 runs 13 residues. The V gene's germline CDR1 is SEHNR and CDR2 FQNEAQ (reference sequence). Germline trimming cut 4 bases from V and 9 bases from J; bases unmatched to any gene: 6. The CDR3 protein is CASSSGGVGTQYF. CDR3 in DNA: TGTGCCAGCAGCTCCGGGGGGGTCGGGACGCAGTATTTT.

The rearrangement joins TRBV12-5 to TRBJ1-1; D ambiguous. The V gene's germline CDR1 is LGHNT and CDR2 FRNRAP. With 2 bases removed from V and 1 base from J, the gap between germline ends came to 11 bases. The CDR3 sequence is 15 residues long. CDR3 region: CASGLFPSSNTEAFF. DNA of the CDR3: TGTGCTAGTGGTTTGTTCCCCAGTTCGAACACTGAAGCTTTCTTT.

This clone is a singleton in its sample. The chain carries TRBV29-1 and TRBJ2-5, with 12 bases fitting TRBD1. Germline trimming cut 6 bases from V and 3 bases from J; bases unmatched to any gene: 8. Germline V gives CDR1 SQVTM, CDR2 ANQGSEA. The CDR3 extends over 15 amino acids. In nucleotides, the CDR3 is TGCAGCGTGACCGGGACAGGGGGCTCTAAAGAGACCCAGTACTTC. This gives the protein CSVTGTGGSKETQYF.